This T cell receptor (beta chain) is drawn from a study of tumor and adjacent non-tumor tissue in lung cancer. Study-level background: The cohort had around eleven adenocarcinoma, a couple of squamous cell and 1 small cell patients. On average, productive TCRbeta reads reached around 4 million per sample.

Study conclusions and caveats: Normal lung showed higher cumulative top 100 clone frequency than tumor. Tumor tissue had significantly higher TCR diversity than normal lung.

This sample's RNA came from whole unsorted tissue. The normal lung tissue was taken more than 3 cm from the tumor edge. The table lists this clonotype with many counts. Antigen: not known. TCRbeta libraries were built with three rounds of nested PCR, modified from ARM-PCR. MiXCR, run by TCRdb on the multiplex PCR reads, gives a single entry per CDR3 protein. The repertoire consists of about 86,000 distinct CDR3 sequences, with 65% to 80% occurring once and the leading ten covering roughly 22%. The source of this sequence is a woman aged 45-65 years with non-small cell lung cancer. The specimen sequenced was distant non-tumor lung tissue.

This CDR3 reads CASSYDKGRETQYF. The CDR3 DNA sequence: TGTGCCAGCAGTTACGACAAGGGAAGGGAGACCCAGTACTTC. V gene TRBV6-2 or TRBV6-3 combines with J gene TRBJ2-5; no clear D gene. The CDR3 length is 14 residues. Germline CDR1 MNHEY, CDR2 SVGEGT. V was pared by 2 bases and J by 5 bases, with 12 bases between.